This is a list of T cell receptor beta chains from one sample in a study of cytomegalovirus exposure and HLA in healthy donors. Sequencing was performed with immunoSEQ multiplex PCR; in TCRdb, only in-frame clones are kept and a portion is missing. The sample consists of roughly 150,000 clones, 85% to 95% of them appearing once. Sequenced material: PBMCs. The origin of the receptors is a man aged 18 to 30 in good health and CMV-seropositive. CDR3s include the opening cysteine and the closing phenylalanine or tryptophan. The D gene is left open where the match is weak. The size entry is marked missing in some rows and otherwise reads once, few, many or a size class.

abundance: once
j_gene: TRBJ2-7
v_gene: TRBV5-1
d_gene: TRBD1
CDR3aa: CASSPGQVNYEQYF
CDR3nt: TGCGCCAGCAGCCCCGGACAGGTGAACTACGAGCAGTACTTC

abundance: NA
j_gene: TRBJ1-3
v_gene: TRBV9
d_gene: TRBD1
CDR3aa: CACGQDGAGNTIYF
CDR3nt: TGTGCCTGCGGACAGGATGGGGCCGGAAACACCATATATTTT

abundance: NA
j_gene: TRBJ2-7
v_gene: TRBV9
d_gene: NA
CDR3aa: CASSTGLEAREQYF
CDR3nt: TGTGCCAGCAGCACCGGCCTGGAGGCCCGCGAGCAGTACTTC

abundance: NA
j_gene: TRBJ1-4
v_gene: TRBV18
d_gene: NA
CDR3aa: CASSPPSRVEKLFF
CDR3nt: TGTGCCAGCTCACCCCCTTCTCGCGTTGAAAAACTGTTTTTT

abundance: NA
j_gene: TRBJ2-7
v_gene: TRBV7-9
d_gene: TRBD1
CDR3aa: CASSSQGAGGEQYF
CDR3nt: TGTGCCAGCAGCTCACAGGGGGCCGGGGGCGAGCAGTACTTC

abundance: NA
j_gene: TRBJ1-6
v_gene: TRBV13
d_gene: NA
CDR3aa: CASSTNPDSPLHF
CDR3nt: TGTGCCAGCAGCACTAACCCTGATTCACCCCTCCACTTT

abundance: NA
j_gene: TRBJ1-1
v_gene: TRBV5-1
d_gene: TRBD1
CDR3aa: CASRRDSYTEAFF
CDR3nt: TGCGCCAGCAGGCGGGACAGCTACACTGAAGCTTTCTTT

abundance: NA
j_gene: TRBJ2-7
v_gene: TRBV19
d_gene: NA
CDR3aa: CASSIGGLHEQYF
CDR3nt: TGTGCCAGTAGTATCGGGGGGCTCCACGAGCAGTACTTC

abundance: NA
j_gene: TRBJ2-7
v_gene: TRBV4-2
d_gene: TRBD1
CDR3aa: CASSQGQGSSYEQYF
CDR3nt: TGTGCCAGCAGCCAAGGACAGGGCTCTTCCTACGAGCAGTACTTC

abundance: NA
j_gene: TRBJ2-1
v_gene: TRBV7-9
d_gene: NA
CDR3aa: CASSLAAAAENEQFF
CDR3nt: TGTGCCAGCAGCTTAGCGGCCGCGGCGGAGAATGAGCAGTTCTTC

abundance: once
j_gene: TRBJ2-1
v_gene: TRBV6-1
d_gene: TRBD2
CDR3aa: CASSELWRELGNEQFF
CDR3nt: TGTGCCAGCAGTGAATTGTGGCGGGAGCTGGGGAATGAGCAGTTCTTC

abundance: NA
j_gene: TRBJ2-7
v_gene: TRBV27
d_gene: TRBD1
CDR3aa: CASSPSVGQGPLRSF
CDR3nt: TGTGCCAGCAGTCCTTCAGTGGGACAGGGCCCCTTACGATCCTTC

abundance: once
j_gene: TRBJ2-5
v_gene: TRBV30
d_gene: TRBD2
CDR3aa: CAWSLPAAAGETQYF
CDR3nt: TGTGCCTGGAGCCTCCCGGCCGCAGCGGGGGAGACCCAGTACTTC

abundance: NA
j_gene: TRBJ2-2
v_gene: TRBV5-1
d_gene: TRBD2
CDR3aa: CASSLAGGPFNTGELFF
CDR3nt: TGCGCCAGCAGCTTGGCGGGGGGACCTTTTAACACCGGGGAGCTGTTTTTT

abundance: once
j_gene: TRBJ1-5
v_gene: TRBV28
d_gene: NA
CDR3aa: CASIGAWGRDYSNQPQHF
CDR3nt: TGTGCCAGCATCGGCGCATGGGGCAGGGACTATAGCAATCAGCCCCAGCATTTT

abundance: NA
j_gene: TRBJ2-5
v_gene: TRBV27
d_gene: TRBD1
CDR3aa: CASSGEFGQGQETQYF
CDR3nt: TGTGCCAGCAGTGGGGAATTTGGACAGGGTCAAGAGACCCAGTACTTC

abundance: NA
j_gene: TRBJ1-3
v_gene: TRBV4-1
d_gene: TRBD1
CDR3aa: CASSQSTGVRTIYF
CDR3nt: TGCGCCAGCAGCCAATCGACAGGGGTGAGAACCATATATTTT

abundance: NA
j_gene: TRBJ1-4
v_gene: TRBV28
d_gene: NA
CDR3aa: CASSLGQGYEKLFF
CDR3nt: TGTGCCAGCAGTTTAGGGCAGGGCTATGAAAAACTGTTTTTT

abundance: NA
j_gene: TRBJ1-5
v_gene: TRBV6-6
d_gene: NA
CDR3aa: CASSYGANQPQHF
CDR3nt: TGTGCCAGCAGTTACGGGGCAAATCAGCCCCAGCATTTT

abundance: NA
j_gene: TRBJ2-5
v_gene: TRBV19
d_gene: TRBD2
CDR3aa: CASTPTSGMETQYF
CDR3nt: TGTGCCAGTACCCCGACTAGCGGTATGGAGACCCAGTACTTC

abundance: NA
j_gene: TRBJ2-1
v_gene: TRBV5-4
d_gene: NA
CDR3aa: CASSLSRNEQFF
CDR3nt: TGTGCCAGCAGCTTATCGCGTAATGAGCAGTTCTTC

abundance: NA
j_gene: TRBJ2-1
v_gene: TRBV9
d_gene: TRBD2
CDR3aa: CASSHPLAGGPNEQFF
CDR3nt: TGTGCCAGCAGCCACCCCCTAGCGGGAGGTCCAAATGAGCAGTTCTTC

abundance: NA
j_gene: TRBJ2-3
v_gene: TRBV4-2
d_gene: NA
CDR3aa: CASSSDTDTQYF
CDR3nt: TGTGCCAGCAGCAGCGACACAGATACGCAGTATTTT

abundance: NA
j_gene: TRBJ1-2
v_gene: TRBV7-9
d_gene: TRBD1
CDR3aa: CASSAGTGGYGYTF
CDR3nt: TGTGCCAGCAGCGCCGGGACAGGGGGCTATGGCTACACCTTC

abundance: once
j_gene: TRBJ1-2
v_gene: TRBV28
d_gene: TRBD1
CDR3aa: CASSFGDRLGYTF
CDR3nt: TGTGCCAGCAGTTTTGGGGACAGGCTCGGCTACACCTTC

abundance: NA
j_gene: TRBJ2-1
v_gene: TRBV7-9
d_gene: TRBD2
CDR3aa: CASSQLAGVSPFF
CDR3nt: TGCGCCAGCAGCCAATTAGCGGGAGTGTCACCGTTCTTC

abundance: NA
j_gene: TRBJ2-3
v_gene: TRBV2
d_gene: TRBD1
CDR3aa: CASSPSGQGFTDTQYF
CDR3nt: TGTGCCAGCAGCCCATCGGGACAGGGCTTTACAGATACGCAGTATTTT

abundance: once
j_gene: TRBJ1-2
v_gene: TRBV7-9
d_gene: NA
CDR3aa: CASSRIGAGFFGYTF
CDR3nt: TGTGCCAGCAGTCGGATAGGGGCAGGGTTCTTTGGCTACACCTTC

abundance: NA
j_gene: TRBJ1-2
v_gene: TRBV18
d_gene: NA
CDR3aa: CASSPAGRGYGYTF
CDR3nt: TGTGCCAGCTCACCGGCAGGGCGGGGCTATGGCTACACCTTC

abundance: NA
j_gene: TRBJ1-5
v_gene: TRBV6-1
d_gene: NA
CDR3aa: CASSDLRVGRPQHF
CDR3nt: TGTGCCAGCAGTGACCTACGGGTGGGGCGGCCCCAGCATTTT

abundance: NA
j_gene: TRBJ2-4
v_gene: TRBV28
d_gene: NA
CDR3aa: CASSQLQGTRIQYF
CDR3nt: TGTGCCAGCAGCCAACTTCAGGGAACACGAATTCAGTACTTC

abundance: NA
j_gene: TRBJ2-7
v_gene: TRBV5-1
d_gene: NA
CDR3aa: CASSYRGGYEQYF
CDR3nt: TGCGCCAGCAGCTACCGTGGAGGATACGAGCAGTACTTC

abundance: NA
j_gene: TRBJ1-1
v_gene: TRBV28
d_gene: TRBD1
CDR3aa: CASSLTGTGTEAFF
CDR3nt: TGTGCCAGCAGCTTGACCGGGACAGGGACTGAAGCTTTCTTT

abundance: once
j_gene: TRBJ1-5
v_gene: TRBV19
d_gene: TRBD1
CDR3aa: CASSTYRGGQPQHF
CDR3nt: TGTGCCAGTAGTACCTACAGGGGTGGGCAGCCCCAGCATTTT

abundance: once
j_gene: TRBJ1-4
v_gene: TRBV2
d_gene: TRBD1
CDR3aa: CASSAMGQGDGEKLFF
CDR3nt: TGTGCCAGCAGTGCCATGGGACAGGGTGATGGTGAAAAACTGTTTTTT

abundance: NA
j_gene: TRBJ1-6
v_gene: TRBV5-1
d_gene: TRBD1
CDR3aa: CASSLEGGTSPLHF
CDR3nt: TGCGCCAGCAGCTTGGAAGGGGGCACTTCACCCCTCCACTTT

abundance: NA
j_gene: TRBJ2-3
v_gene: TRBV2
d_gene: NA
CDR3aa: CASSRTRGADTQYF
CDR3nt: TGTGCCAGCAGTCGAACGCGCGGGGCAGATACGCAGTATTTT